One and the same sample provided the 23 T cell receptor beta chains below, sequenced in a study of human T cells and chemical hapten exposure. Time point of the sample: healthy volunteer bleed at 2 weeks. Extraction yielded total RNA from whole blood (unfractionated). Via MiXCR, TCRdb re-called the RACE reads, giving one row per CDR3 protein. The sample contains about 130,000 distinct CDR3 sequences, 9% to 10% of which appear only once. The specimen was whole blood. Source of these receptors: a male donor in good health. Some clones in this sample may be carry-over from other donors' samples.

This clonotype has just a few counts. This chain links TRBV29-1 with TRBJ2-7; D ambiguous. The CDR3 extends over 14 amino acids. V lost 4 bases, J lost 2 bases, and 15 bases lay in between. Per germline, CDR1 SQVTM and CDR2 ANQGSEA. CDR3 protein: CSVGGGTLAYEQYF. Written as DNA, the CDR3 is TGCAGCGTTGGTGGCGGTACCCTAGCCTACGAGCAGTACTTC.

This clonotype was seen only a few times. V usage is TRBV20-1 and J usage is TRBJ2-4, with D uncertain. This CDR3 spans 14 amino acids. CDR1 and CDR2 (germline): DFQATT, SNEGSKA (reference sequence). V was trimmed by 2 bases and J by 0 bases, leaving 8 bases between them. This CDR3 is CSARNSQAKNIQYF. DNA of the CDR3: TGCAGTGCTAGAAACTCGCAAGCCAAAAACATTCAGTACTTC.

The genes are TRBV2 and TRBJ1-2; D not certain. CDR1 SNHLY and CDR2 FYNNEI come from the germline V gene. The CDR3 has 14 amino acids. V was pared by 6 bases and J by 8 bases, with 19 bases between. CDR3 region: CASRAAQTDMGYTF. The CDR3 DNA is TGTGCCAGCAGGGCTGCGCAGACTGATATGGGCTACACCTTC.

This clonotype appeared many times. CDR3 bases: TGTGCCAGCAGCCGCGGGACAGGGAGCCTCTACGAGCAGTACTTC. Protein sequence: CASSRGTGSLYEQYF. V is TRBV7-9 and J is TRBJ2-7, with 9 bases identical to TRBD1. The CDR3 contains 15 residues. The V segment lost 5 bases and the J segment 3 bases; nucleotides outside the gene matches: 8. CDR1 is SEHNR, CDR2 FQNEAQ, per germline (reference sequence).

The gene calls are TRBV12-3 or TRBV12-4 and TRBJ1-2; D is unresolved. The CDR3 loop spans 13 amino acids. The V end was cut by 1 base, the J end by 4 bases, with 7 bases between. The CDR3 spells CASSLEEAYGYTF. CDR3 coding DNA: TGTGCCAGCAGTTTAGAGGAAGCCTATGGCTACACCTTC.

V gene TRBV6-5 combines with J gene TRBJ1-4; 7 bases line up with TRBD1. Germline V gene data show CDR1 as MNHEY and CDR2 as SVGAGI. This CDR3 region has 14 residues. After removal of 7 bases from V and 7 bases from J, the junction contained 9 bases not matched to a gene. The CDR3 DNA is TGTGCCAGCACCAAACTACAGGGGACTGAAAAACTGTTTTTT. It translates to CASTKLQGTEKLFF.

The chain is built from TRBV5-1 and TRBJ2-3; no definite D call. The CDR3 loop spans 13 amino acids. Trimming removed 0 bases at V and 2 bases at J, with 4 bases between. Germline assignment: CDR1 SGHRS and CDR2 YFSETQ. CDR3 region: CASSLAFTDTQYF. DNA of the CDR3: TGCGCCAGCAGCTTGGCCTTCACAGATACGCAGTATTTT.

This clonotype was seen a handful of times. The V call is TRBV6-5, the J call TRBJ1-3; D is unclear. Germline-derived CDR1 and CDR2 are MNHEY and SVGAGI. CDR3 length: 15 amino acids. The V and J ends lost 2 bases and 0 bases respectively, with 8 bases between them. CDR3 sequence: CASSYGPSSGNTIYF. The CDR3 DNA sequence: TGTGCCAGCAGTTACGGGCCGAGCTCTGGAAACACCATATATTTT.

This sequence joins TRBV6-2 or TRBV6-3 and TRBJ2-5; 11 nucleotides align to TRBD2. Trimming cost V 6 bases and J 1 base; bases outside gene matches: 7. The CDR3 consists of 16 residues. Looked up from germline, CDR1 is MNHEY and CDR2 is SVGEGT. The CDR3 reads CASRHSGLAGQETQYF. The CDR3 DNA reads as TGTGCCAGCAGACATTCCGGACTAGCGGGCCAAGAGACCCAGTACTTC.

This clonotype was seen at least ten times. The chain uses TRBV5-1 and TRBJ2-2; TRBD1 matches 7 bases. V dropped 8 bases and J dropped 2; count of bases not matched to a gene: 3. This CDR3 comprises 13 residues. Germline V CDR1 and CDR2: SGHRS, YFSETQ. The CDR3 sequence: CASRDSNTGELFF. For the CDR3, the DNA is TGCGCCAGTAGGGACAGTAACACCGGGGAGCTGTTTTTT.

This clonotype was seen ten or more times. V is TRBV7-6 and J is TRBJ2-7; possible D gene TRBD2, 5 bases. Germline V gives CDR1 SGHVS, CDR2 FNYEAQ. The CDR3 runs to 14 residues. V was clipped by 5 bases and J by 7 bases, with 18 bases between them. The CDR3 region has the DNA TGTGCCAGCAGCAGTCCGTTGGCGGGTGGTGAGCAGTACTTC. It is translated as CASSSPLAGGEQYF.

This clonotype has ten or more counts. V gene TRBV7-2 combines with J gene TRBJ2-5; 8 bases are shared with TRBD2. With 5 bases clipped from V and 4 bases from J, the junction kept 9 bases outside the gene matches. CDR3 length: 15 amino acids. Germline V gives CDR1 SGHTA, CDR2 FQGNSA. CDR3: CASSPSGGPIETQYF. CDR3 DNA: TGTGCCAGCAGCCCCAGCGGGGGTCCTATAGAGACCCAGTACTTC.

The V and J genes are TRBV7-9 and TRBJ1-4; D might be TRBD1 (6 bases). This CDR3 has 13 amino acids. Germline V CDR1 and CDR2: SEHNR, FQNEAQ (reference sequence). With 8 bases removed from V and 8 bases from J, the gap between germline ends came to 15 bases. CDR3 bases: TGTGCCAGCTCCCAGGGGTTAGGAGAAAAACTGTTTTTT. This codes for CASSQGLGEKLFF.

The chain has TRBV10-3 and TRBJ2-3; perhaps TRBD2 as D (5 bases). In germline, CDR1 is ENHRY, CDR2 SYGVKD. Trimming removed 3 bases at V and 0 bases at J, with 13 bases between. This CDR3 contains 16 residues. CDR3 coding DNA: TGTGCCATCAGTGAATTTGCTAGCCTTAGCACAGATACGCAGTATTTT. It translates to CAISEFASLSTDTQYF.

This clonotype occurred a few times. The chain uses TRBV11-2 and TRBJ2-3; a weak D match, TRBD1 (5 bases). The CDR3 sequence is 15 residues long. Between the trimmed V and J ends, which lost 0 bases and 4 bases, there was a span of 11 bases. CDR1 and CDR2 (germline): SGHAT, FQNNGV. CDR3 sequence (DNA): TGTGCCAGCAGCTTAGACCCAGCAGGGCCAGATACGCAGTATTTT. Its protein is CASSLDPAGPDTQYF.

This clonotype was picked up a small number of times. V is TRBV10-2 and J is TRBJ2-2; no clear D. The CDR3 totals 14 residues. CDR1 is WSHSY and CDR2 is SAAADI in the germline V gene. V lost 6 bases and J lost 5, with 13 bases in between. This CDR3 reads CASRVSSGTGELFF. Written as DNA, the CDR3 is TGCGCCAGCAGGGTTTCCTCAGGAACCGGGGAGCTGTTTTTT.

In its sample, this clonotype was seen a few times. This chain uses TRBV6-4 with TRBJ1-5; D is ambiguous. Germline V gives CDR1 MRHNA, CDR2 SNTAGT. V was pared by 4 bases and J by 6 bases, with 10 bases between. The CDR3 spans 13 residues. The CDR3 nucleotides read TGTGCCAGCAGTGGTCTCGGTCGTCAGCCCCAGCATTTT. The encoded protein is CASSGLGRQPQHF.

This clonotype has only a few counts. The V and J genes are TRBV7-9 and TRBJ2-1, with 7 bases lining up with TRBD2. The CDR3 is made up of 16 amino acids. After removal of 5 bases from V and 0 bases from J, the junction contained 7 bases not matched to a gene. Germline V gene sequence: CDR1 SEHNR, CDR2 FQNEAQ (reference sequence). This chain's CDR3 is CASSQRASGSYNEQFF. The CDR3 DNA reads TGTGCCAGCAGCCAGAGGGCTAGCGGCTCCTACAATGAGCAGTTCTTC.

This clonotype was detected a few times. This chain joins TRBV12-3 or TRBV12-4 and TRBJ1-6; TRBD1 matches 7 bases. V lost 3 bases and J lost 7; bases outside the gene matches: 6. The CDR3 is made up of 15 amino acids. CDR3 protein: CASSLRTGGNSPLHF. As DNA, the CDR3 is TGTGCCAGCAGTTTGAGGACAGGAGGCAATTCACCCCTCCACTTT.

The chain employs TRBV12-3 or TRBV12-4 and TRBJ1-5, with 7 bases that match TRBD1. The CDR3 runs 12 residues. V trimming: 6 bases; J trimming: 6 bases; junction bases outside the gene matches: 2. The CDR3 sequence is CASRGDSQPQHF. In DNA form, the CDR3 reads TGTGCCAGCAGAGGGGACAGTCAGCCCCAGCATTTT.

This clonotype was seen a few times. The rearrangement links TRBV5-1 to TRBJ1-1; TRBD1 matches at 9 bases. CDR3 length equals 15 residues. V was clipped by 3 bases and J by 1 base; unmatched bases: 4. Germline CDR1 is SGHRS and CDR2 is YFSETQ. The CDR3 reads CASSSQGATNTEAFF. The CDR3 coding sequence is TGCGCCAGCAGCTCACAGGGGGCTACGAACACTGAAGCTTTCTTT.

The sample holds a few counts of this clonotype. The gene calls are TRBV7-6 and TRBJ2-3; D is uncertain. The CDR3 covers 15 residues. V lost 0 bases and J lost 6, with 13 bases in between. Germline V CDR1 and CDR2: SGHVS, FNYEAQ. This CDR3 is CASSLALPSSDTQYF. CDR3 DNA: TGTGCCAGCAGCTTAGCTCTTCCATCCTCGGATACGCAGTATTTT.

The J gene is TRBJ2-3, the V gene TRBV6-5, with 8 bases matching TRBD2. V lost 5 bases to trimming and J lost 6 bases; unmatched junction nucleotides: 7. The germline gives CDR1 MNHEY, CDR2 SVGAGI. The length of the CDR3 is 14 residues. DNA for the CDR3: TGTGCCAGCAGTCGAGCGGGGGTGGGGGATACGCAGTATTTT. It is translated as CASSRAGVGDTQYF.